This T cell receptor (beta chain) stems from a study of T cell changes during pregnancy in multiple sclerosis. Clones were read by immunoSEQ multiplex PCR, and TCRdb kept only the in-frame ones, dropping some. The sample gives some 61,000 clones, less than 95% of which show up once; 0.86% is in the top ten. CDR1 SGHTA and CDR2 FQGTGA come from the germline V gene. V shed 2 bases and J shed 5 bases, with 19 bases lying between them. This CDR3 is built from 16 residues. The TCR originated in a female donor with multiple sclerosis, enrolled in a pregnancy study. The V call is TRBV7-3, the J call TRBJ2-7; TRBD1 is a possible D gene (7 bases). The material was peripheral blood, obtained in the second trimester of pregnancy. CDR3 residues: CASSLGGGDSRDEQYF. Written as DNA, the CDR3 is TGTGCCAGCAGCTTAGGCGGCGGGGACAGTCGGGACGAGCAGTACTTC.